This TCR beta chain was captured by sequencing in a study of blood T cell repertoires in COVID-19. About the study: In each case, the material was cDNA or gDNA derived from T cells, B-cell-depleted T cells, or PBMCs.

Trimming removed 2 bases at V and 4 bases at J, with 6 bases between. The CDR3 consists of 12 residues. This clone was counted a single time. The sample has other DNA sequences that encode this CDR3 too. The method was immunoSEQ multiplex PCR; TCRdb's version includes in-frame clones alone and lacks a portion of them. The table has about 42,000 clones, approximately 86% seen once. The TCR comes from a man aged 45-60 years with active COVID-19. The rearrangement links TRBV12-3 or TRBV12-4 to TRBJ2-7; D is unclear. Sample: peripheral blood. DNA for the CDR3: TGTGCCAGCAGTTTAAATCGGTACGAGCAGTACTTC. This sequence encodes CASSLNRYEQYF.